These 21 T cell receptor beta chains were all obtained from the same sample, sequenced in a study of T cells in Graves' hyperthyroidism and ophthalmopathy (dated by TCRdb to the late 2010s). Library generation was performed with multiplex PCR. For sequencing, an Illumina HiSeq 2000 was employed. TCR beta CDR3 regions were amplified from RNA transcripts. The first round of RT-PCR for the TCR CDR3 was performed with the HTBI primer set and the Qiagen OneStep RT-PCR kit. In-frame beta chains were kept once TCRdb had trimmed the public reads at Q25 with fastp and called clones with MiXCR. Rows merge per CDR3 protein into single entries with the most common DNA and genes. The table for this sample lists some 620,000 distinct CDR3 sequences; around 16% of them were counted only once. The ten largest account for around 4% of the sample. Sequencing input: blood. The receptors originated from a woman aged 25 to 45 with Graves' hyperthyroidism.

This clonotype was seen repeatedly, ten times or more. In nucleotides, the CDR3 is TGTGCCAGCTCACCCCGGCCGGGGGCCTACGAGCAGTACTTC. Protein: CASSPRPGAYEQYF. This chain uses TRBV18 with TRBJ2-7; D is possibly TRBD2 (6 bases). CDR3 length: 14 residues. CDR1 is KGHSH and CDR2 is LQKENI in the germline V gene. Trimming stripped 3 bases from V and 2 bases from J, with 11 bases between.

This clonotype was counted at least ten times. CDR3 bases: TGCAGCGTCACCTACCCGTACAATGAGCAGTTCTTC. It is translated as CSVTYPYNEQFF. This chain joins TRBV29-1 and TRBJ2-1; D remains ambiguous. The V end was cut by 6 bases, the J end by 4 bases, with 10 bases between. The V gene's germline CDR1 is SQVTM and CDR2 ANQGSEA. The CDR3 is made up of 12 amino acids.

This clonotype was detected a few times. The rearrangement links TRBV29-1 to TRBJ2-1; D gene ambiguous. The CDR3 extends over 10 amino acids. The V end lost 7 bases, the J end lost 6 bases, and 7 bases lay between the germline ends. Germline CDR1 and CDR2: SQVTM and ANQGSEA. CDR3 coding DNA: TGCAGCGCAATGTCCAATGAGCAGTTCTTC. Translated: CSAMSNEQFF.

The chain combines TRBV2 with TRBJ2-7; 11 bases are shared with TRBD2. Germline CDR1 is SNHLY and CDR2 is FYNNEI. The CDR3 is made up of 13 amino acids. The V segment lost 7 bases and the J segment 6 bases; nucleotides outside the gene matches: 5. The CDR3 is CASTIGLAGEQYF. The CDR3 DNA follows: TGTGCCAGCACTATAGGACTAGCGGGCGAGCAGTACTTC.

The J gene is TRBJ1-6, the V gene TRBV7-3; weak D call: TRBD1 (5 bases). With 1 base removed from V and 8 bases from J, the gap between germline ends came to 6 bases. This CDR3 spans 13 amino acids. The V gene's germline CDR1 is SGHTA and CDR2 FQGTGA. Here the CDR3 reads CASSLMGDSPLHF. CDR3 sequence (DNA): TGTGCCAGCAGCTTAATGGGGGATTCACCCCTCCACTTT.

This clonotype was seen more than once but under ten times. The rearrangement links TRBV29-1 to TRBJ2-1, with D perhaps matching TRBD2 (7 bases). The CDR3 is 13 residues long. Germline V lookup: CDR1 SQVTM, CDR2 ANQGSEA. V lost 3 bases and J 6 bases, leaving 12 bases between the germline ends. Written as DNA, the CDR3 is TGCAGCGTTGATCGCGGGGGCCTCAATGAGCAGTTCTTC. This encodes CSVDRGGLNEQFF.

This clonotype turned up a few times. This chain joins TRBV11-2 and TRBJ2-2, with D hard to call. This CDR3 region has 13 residues. Between the trimmed V and J ends, which lost 3 bases and 4 bases, there was a span of 6 bases. Germline values: CDR1 SGHAT, CDR2 FQNNGV. The DNA for the CDR3 is TGTGCCAGCAGCTTTCAAATCACCGGGGAGCTGTTTTTT. It specifies CASSFQITGELFF.

The chain is built from TRBV20-1 and TRBJ1-1, with 10 positions matching TRBD1. Trimming took 7 bases from V and 1 from J; bases not matched to a gene: 12. Germline V gene lookup returns CDR1 DFQATT and CDR2 SNEGSKA (reference sequence). This CDR3 has 16 residues. CDR3 in amino acids: CSVTGTGDGPNTEAFF. CDR3 coding DNA: TGCAGTGTCACCGGGACAGGGGATGGTCCGAACACTGAAGCTTTCTTT.

The chain links TRBV29-1 to TRBJ1-5; 9 nucleotides align to TRBD1. The V gene's germline CDR1 is SQVTM and CDR2 ANQGSEA. The CDR3 contains 14 residues. J lost 2 bases, V lost 5 bases, and 4 bases had no gene match. CDR3 DNA sequence: TGCAGCGTTTCAGGACAGGGGCGCAATCAGCCCCAGCATTTT. This sequence encodes CSVSGQGRNQPQHF.

This clonotype was counted at least ten times. The V gene is TRBV28, the J gene TRBJ2-7; D is unresolved. CDR1 MDHEN and CDR2 SYDVKM come from the germline V gene. V was trimmed by 2 bases and J by 4 bases, leaving 9 bases between them. The CDR3 contains 13 residues. DNA of the CDR3: TGTGCCAGCAGTTTAGTACAGAATTACGAGCAGTACTTC. This gives the protein CASSLVQNYEQYF.

This clonotype was counted at least ten times. Its ends do not fully match the called genes, so a read error is possible. The V and J genes are TRBV7-7 and TRBJ2-1, with a tentative D call TRBD2 (6 bases). Germline V gene sequence: CDR1 SSHAT, CDR2 FNYEAQ (reference sequence). This CDR3 is built from 15 residues. The CDR3 is CASSFRTGAGNEQFF. The CDR3 DNA reads as TGTGCTAGCAGCTTTCGTACGGGAGCAGGCAATGAGCAGTTCTTC.

In this sample, this clonotype turned up many times. V is TRBV7-2 and J is TRBJ2-3; D is possibly TRBD2 (5 bases). Trimming left V 2 bases short and J 3 bases short, with 15 bases between. This CDR3 spans 16 amino acids. CDR1 is SGHTA and CDR2 is FQGNSA in the germline V gene. The CDR3 nucleotides read TGTGCCAGCAGCTTATTAGCGCCCCCGGGGACAGATACGCAGTATTTT. It translates to CASSLLAPPGTDTQYF.

There are a few counts of this clonotype. The V and J genes are TRBV29-1 and TRBJ1-2; TRBD1 aligns across 7 bases. The CDR3 is 11 amino acids. Germline V gene sequence: CDR1 SQVTM, CDR2 ANQGSEA. The J segment lost 7 bases and the V segment lost 6 bases, leaving 5 bases of the junction unmatched. CDR3 bases: TGCAGCGTCGAGGGGGCCTTTGGCTACACCTTC. Translating gives CSVEGAFGYTF. Filled out from reference TRBV29-1 and TRBJ1-2, the complete variable domain reads SAVISQKPSRDICQRGTSLTIQCQVDSQVTMMFWYRQQPGQSLTLIATANQGSEATYESGFVIDKFPISRPNLTFSTLTVSNMSPEDSSIYLCSVEGAFGYTFGSGTRLTVV.

This clonotype was counted a few times. This chain connects TRBV29-1 to TRBJ2-3, with TRBD1 as a possible D gene (6 bases). Per germline, CDR1 SQVTM and CDR2 ANQGSEA. V was cut by 4 bases and J by 7 bases, with 15 bases left in between. CDR3 length equals 13 residues. The CDR3 DNA reads as TGCAGCGTTGTAGAACTTCAGGGGAATACGCAGTATTTT. It codes for CSVVELQGNTQYF.

This clonotype has a count of ten or more. V is TRBV28 and J is TRBJ1-1, with unresolved D. The V end lost 7 bases, the J end lost 6 bases, and 15 bases lay between the germline ends. CDR1 MDHEN and CDR2 SYDVKM come from the germline V gene. The CDR3 extends over 13 amino acids. The CDR3 DNA reads TGTGCCAGCAAATACCTGCCGCCGGCTGAAGCTTTCTTT. This codes for CASKYLPPAEAFF.

This clonotype was counted a single time. J is TRBJ2-5 and V is TRBV30, with 7 bases aligning to TRBD2. Germline V gene data show CDR1 as GTSNPN and CDR2 as SVGIG (reference sequence). The V gene end was trimmed by 1 base and the J gene end by 4 bases; junction bases not matched to a gene: 6. This CDR3 spans 14 amino acids. DNA for the CDR3: TGTGCCTGGAGTGGGGGGGGTCTAGGAGAGACCCAGTACTTC. This gives the protein CAWSGGGLGETQYF.

On this clonotype itself: It may be a read error: a sequence one base away is much more abundant. V gene TRBV27 combines with J gene TRBJ2-7; D perhaps matches TRBD2 (5 bases). Trimming removed 5 bases from V and 0 bases from J, with 23 bases in between. Per germline, CDR1 MNHEY and CDR2 SMNVEV (reference sequence). This CDR3 contains 18 residues. The CDR3 reads CASSPFGLGRGPSYEQYF. In DNA, the CDR3 is TGTGCCAGCAGTCCCTTCGGACTCGGACGGGGTCCCTCCTACGAGCAGTACTTC.

The chain is built from TRBV5-4 and TRBJ1-2; D unresolved. The germline V gene has CDR1 SGHNT and CDR2 YYREEE (reference sequence). The CDR3 runs 13 residues. V was clipped by 0 bases and J by 5 bases, with 8 bases between them. The CDR3 protein is CASSLVGQYGYTF. DNA for the CDR3: TGTGCCAGCAGCTTGGTTGGCCAGTATGGCTACACCTTC.

The chain recombines TRBV6-1 with TRBJ1-6, with D unclear. Trimming removed 8 bases at V and 10 bases at J, with 15 bases between. Germline V gene lookup returns CDR1 MNHNS and CDR2 SASEGT. The CDR3 is made up of 13 amino acids. The CDR3 region has the DNA TGTGCCAGCGGGAATGGACCAGGATCACCCCTCCACTTT. This translates into CASGNGPGSPLHF.

This clonotype showed up many times. The V gene is TRBV28, the J gene TRBJ2-5; 8 positions agree with TRBD1. CDR3 length: 15 residues. Germline CDR1 MDHEN, CDR2 SYDVKM. The V gene end was trimmed by 1 base and the J gene end by 2 bases; junction bases not matched to a gene: 3. The DNA of the CDR3 is TGTGCCAGCAGTTTATTCCACAGGGGGCAAGAGACCCAGTACTTC. It specifies CASSLFHRGQETQYF. Looking up the rest from reference TRBV28 and TRBJ2-5 gives the full variable domain: DVKVTQSSRYLVKRTGEKVFLECVQDMDHENMFWYRQDPGLGLRLIYFSYDVKMKEKGDIPEGYSVSREKKERFSLILESASTNQTSMYLCASSLFHRGQETQYFGPGTRLLVL.

This clonotype was counted many times. The chain carries TRBV12-5 and TRBJ2-5; D may be TRBD1 or TRBD2 (6 bases each). The CDR3 contains 18 residues. Germline CDR1 is LGHNT and CDR2 is FRNRAP. Trimming took off 0 bases at V and 5 bases at J, with 22 bases between the two ends. CDR3 coding DNA: TGTGCTAGTGGTTTGGTCCTCGGATCCCCGGGGGCAGGGGAGACCCAGTACTTC. As protein: CASGLVLGSPGAGETQYF. Full variable domain (remainder filled in from reference TRBV12-5 and TRBJ2-5): DARVTQTPRHKVTEMGQEVTMRCQPILGHNTVFWYRQTMMQGLELLAYFRNRAPLDDSGMPKDRFSAEMPDATLATLKIQPSEPRDSAVYFCASGLVLGSPGAGETQYFGPGTRLLVL.